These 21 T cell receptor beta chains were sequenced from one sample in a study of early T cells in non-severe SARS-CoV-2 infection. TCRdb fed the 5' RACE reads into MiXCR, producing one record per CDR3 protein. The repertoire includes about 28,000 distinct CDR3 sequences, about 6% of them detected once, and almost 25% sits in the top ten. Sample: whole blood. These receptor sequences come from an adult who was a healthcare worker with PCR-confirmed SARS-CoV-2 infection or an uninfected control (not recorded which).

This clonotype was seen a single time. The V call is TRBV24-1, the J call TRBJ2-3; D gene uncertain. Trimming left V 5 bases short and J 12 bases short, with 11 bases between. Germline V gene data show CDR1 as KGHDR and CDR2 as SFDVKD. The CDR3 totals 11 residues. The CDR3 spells CATSVMGLQYF. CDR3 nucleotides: TGTGCCACCAGTGTAATGGGCCTCCAGTATTTT.

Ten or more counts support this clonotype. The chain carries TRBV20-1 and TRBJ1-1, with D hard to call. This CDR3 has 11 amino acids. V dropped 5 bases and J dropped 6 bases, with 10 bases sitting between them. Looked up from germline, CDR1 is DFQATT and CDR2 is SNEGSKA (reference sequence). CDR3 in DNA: TGCAGTGCTCCTAATGTCCCTGAAGCTTTCTTT. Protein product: CSAPNVPEAFF.

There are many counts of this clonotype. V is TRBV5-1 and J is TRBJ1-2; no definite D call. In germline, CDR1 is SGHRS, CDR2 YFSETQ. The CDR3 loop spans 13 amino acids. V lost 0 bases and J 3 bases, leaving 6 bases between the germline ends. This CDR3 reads CASSLEGDYGYTF. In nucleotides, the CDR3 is TGCGCCAGCAGCTTGGAAGGAGACTATGGCTACACCTTC.

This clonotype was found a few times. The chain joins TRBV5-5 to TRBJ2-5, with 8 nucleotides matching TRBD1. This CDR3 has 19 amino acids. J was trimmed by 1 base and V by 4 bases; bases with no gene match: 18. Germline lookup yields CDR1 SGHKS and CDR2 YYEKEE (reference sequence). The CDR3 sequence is CASSPDRDGSFRTQETQYF. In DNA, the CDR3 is TGTGCCAGCAGCCCGGACAGGGATGGGTCTTTTCGGACCCAAGAGACCCAGTACTTC.

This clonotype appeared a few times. This chain's CDR3 is CASSWGYVLTF. CDR3 coding DNA: TGTGCCAGCAGCTGGGGGTACGTCCTGACTTTC. This chain connects TRBV5-6 to TRBJ2-6; D possibly matches TRBD1 or TRBD2 (5 bases each). CDR3 length equals 11 residues. Trimming took 3 bases from V and 11 from J, leaving 6 bases between them. The germline V gene has CDR1 SGHDT and CDR2 YYEEEE.

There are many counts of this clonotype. The CDR3 loop reads CASSIGLAGRGDTQYF. The CDR3 DNA sequence: TGTGCCAGTAGTATCGGGCTGGCGGGCCGGGGAGATACGCAGTATTTT. This rearrangement joins TRBV19 to TRBJ2-3, with a tentative D call TRBD2 (5 bases). The V and J ends lost 3 bases and 5 bases respectively, with 18 bases between them. In germline, CDR1 is LNHDA, CDR2 SQIVND (reference sequence). CDR3 length: 16 amino acids. The full variable domain, its missing parts supplied by reference TRBV19 and TRBJ2-3, is DGGITQSPKYLFRKEGQNVTLSCEQNLNHDAMYWYRQDPGQGLRLIYYSQIVNDFQKGDIAEGYSVSREKKESFPLTVTSAQKNPTAFYLCASSIGLAGRGDTQYFGPGTRLTVL.

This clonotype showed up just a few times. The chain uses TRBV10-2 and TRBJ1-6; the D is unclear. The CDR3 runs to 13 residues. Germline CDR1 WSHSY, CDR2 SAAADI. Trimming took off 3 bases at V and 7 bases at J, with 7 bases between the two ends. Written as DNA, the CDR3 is TGCGCCAGCAGTGATACGGGGAATTCACCCCTCCACTTT. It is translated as CASSDTGNSPLHF.

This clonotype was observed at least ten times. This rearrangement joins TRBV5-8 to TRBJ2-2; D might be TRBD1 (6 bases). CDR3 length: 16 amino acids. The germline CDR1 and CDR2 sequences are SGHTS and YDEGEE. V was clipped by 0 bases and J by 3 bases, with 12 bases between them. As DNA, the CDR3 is TGTGCCAGCAGCTTGGTGGCCAGGGGATACACCGGGGAGCTGTTTTTT. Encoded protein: CASSLVARGYTGELFF.

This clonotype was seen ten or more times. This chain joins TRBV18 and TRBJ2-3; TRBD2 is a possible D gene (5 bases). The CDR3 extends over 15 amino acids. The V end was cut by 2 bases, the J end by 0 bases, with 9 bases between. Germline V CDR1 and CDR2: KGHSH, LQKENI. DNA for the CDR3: TGTGCCAGCTCACCAGTTAGCGCTAGCACAGATACGCAGTATTTT. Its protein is CASSPVSASTDTQYF.

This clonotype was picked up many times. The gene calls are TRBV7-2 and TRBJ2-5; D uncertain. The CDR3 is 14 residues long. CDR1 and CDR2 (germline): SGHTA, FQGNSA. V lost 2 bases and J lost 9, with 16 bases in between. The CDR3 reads CASSLYSEQGSQYF. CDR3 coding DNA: TGTGCCAGCAGCTTATATTCAGAGCAAGGTTCCCAGTACTTC.

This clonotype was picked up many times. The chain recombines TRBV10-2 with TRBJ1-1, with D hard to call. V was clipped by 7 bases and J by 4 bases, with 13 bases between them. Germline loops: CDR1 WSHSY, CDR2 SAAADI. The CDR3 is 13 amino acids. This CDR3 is CASTRTEGTEAFF. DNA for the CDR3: TGCGCCAGCACCCGGACGGAGGGCACTGAAGCTTTCTTT.

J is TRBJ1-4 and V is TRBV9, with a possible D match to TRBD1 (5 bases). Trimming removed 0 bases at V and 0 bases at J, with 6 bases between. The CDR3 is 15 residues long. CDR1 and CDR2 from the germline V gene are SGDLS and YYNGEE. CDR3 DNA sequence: TGTGCCAGCAGCGTAGAGGGGTCAACTAATGAAAAACTGTTTTTT. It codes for CASSVEGSTNEKLFF.

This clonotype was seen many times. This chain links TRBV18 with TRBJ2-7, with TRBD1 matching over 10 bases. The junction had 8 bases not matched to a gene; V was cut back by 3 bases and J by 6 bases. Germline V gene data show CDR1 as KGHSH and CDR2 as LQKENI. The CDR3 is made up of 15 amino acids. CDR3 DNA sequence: TGTGCCAGCTCACCCCGTACGGGACAGGGGACCGAGCAGTACTTC. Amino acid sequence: CASSPRTGQGTEQYF. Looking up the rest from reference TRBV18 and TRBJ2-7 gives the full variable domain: NAGVMQNPRHLVRRRGQEARLRCSPMKGHSHVYWYRQLPEEGLKFMVYLQKENIIDESGMPKERFSAEFPKEGPSILRIQQVVRGDSAAYFCASSPRTGQGTEQYFGPGTRLTVT.

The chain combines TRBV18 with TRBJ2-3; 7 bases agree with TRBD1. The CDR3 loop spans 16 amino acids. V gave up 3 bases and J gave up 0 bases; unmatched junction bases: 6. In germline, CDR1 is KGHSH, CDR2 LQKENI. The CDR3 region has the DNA TGTGCCAGCTCACCGACAGGGATCCTTAGCACAGATACGCAGTATTTT. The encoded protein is CASSPTGILSTDTQYF.

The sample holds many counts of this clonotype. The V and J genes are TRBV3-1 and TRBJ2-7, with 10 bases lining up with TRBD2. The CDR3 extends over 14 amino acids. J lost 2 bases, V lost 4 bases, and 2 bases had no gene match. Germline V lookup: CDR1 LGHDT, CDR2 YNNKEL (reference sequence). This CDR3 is CASSRSGGAYEQYF. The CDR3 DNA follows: TGTGCCAGCAGCCGAAGCGGGGGGGCCTACGAGCAGTACTTC.

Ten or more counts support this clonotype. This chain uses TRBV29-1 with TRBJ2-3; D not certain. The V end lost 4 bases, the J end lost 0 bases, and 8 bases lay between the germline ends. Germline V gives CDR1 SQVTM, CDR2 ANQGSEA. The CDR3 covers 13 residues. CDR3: CSVGFTSTDTQYF. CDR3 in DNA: TGCAGCGTTGGATTTACTAGCACAGATACGCAGTATTTT.

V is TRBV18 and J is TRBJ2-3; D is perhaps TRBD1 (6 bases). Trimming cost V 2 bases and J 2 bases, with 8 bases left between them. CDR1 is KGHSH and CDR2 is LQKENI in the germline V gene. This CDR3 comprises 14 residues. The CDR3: CASSPDRTTDTQYF. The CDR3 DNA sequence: TGTGCCAGCTCACCAGACAGGACCACAGATACGCAGTATTTT.

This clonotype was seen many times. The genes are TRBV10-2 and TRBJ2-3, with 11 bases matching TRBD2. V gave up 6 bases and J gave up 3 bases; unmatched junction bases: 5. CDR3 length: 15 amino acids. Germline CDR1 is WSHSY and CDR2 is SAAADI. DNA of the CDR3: TGCGCCAGCAGGATGGGACTAGCGGCGACAGATACGCAGTATTTT. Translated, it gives CASRMGLAATDTQYF.

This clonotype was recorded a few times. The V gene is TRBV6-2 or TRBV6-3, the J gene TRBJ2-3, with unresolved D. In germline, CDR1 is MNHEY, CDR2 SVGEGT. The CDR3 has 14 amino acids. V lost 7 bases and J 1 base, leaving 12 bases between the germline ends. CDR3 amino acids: CASTISSGTDTQYF. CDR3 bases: TGTGCCAGCACAATCTCGAGCGGCACAGATACGCAGTATTTT.

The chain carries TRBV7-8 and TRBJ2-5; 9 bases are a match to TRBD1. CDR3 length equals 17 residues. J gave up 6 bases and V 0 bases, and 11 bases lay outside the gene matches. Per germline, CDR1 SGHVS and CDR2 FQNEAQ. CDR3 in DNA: TGTGCCAGCAGCTTAGCGCTCTGGGACAGGGAAACAAAGACCCAGTACTTC. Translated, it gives CASSLALWDRETKTQYF. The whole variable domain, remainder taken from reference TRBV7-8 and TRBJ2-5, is GAGVSQSPRYKVAKRGQDVALRCDPISGHVSLFWYQQALGQGPEFLTYFQNEAQLDKSGLPSDRFFAERPEGSVSTLKIQRTQQEDSAVYLCASSLALWDRETKTQYFGPGTRLLVL.

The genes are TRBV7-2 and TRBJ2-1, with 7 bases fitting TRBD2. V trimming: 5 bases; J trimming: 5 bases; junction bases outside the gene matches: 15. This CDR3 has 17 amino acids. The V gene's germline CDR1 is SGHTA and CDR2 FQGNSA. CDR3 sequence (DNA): TGTGCCAGCAGCCCCCCGCATAGTCGGGGGGTACACAATGAGCAGTTCTTC. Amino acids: CASSPPHSRGVHNEQFF.